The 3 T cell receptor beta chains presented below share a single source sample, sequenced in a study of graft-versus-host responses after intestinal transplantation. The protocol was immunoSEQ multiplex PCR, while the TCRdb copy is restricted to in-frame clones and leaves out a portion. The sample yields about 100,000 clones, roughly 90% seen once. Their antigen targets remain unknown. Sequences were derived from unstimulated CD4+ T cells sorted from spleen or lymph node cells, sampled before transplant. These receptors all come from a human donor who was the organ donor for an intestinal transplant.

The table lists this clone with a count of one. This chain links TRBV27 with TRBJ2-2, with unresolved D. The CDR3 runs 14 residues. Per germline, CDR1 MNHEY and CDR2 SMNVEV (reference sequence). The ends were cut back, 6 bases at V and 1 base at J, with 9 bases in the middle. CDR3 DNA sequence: TGTGCCAGCAGACTCGTTCGGAACACCGGGGAGCTGTTTTTT. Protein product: CASRLVRNTGELFF.

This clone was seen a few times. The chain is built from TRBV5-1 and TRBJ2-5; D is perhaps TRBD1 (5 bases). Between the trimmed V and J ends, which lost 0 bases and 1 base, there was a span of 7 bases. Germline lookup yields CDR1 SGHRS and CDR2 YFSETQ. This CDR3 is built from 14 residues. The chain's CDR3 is CASSLATGQETQYF. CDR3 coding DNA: TGCGCCAGCAGCTTGGCCACAGGCCAAGAGACCCAGTACTTC.

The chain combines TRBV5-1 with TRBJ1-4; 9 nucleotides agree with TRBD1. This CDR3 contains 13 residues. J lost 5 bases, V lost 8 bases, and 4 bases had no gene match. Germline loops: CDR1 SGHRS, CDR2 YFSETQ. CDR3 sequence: CASLTGGNEKLFF. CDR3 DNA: TGCGCCAGTCTGACAGGGGGGAATGAAAAACTGTTTTTT.